This T cell receptor (beta chain) emerged from a study of control samples from healthy donors and cancer patients. CDR3 length equals 14 residues. Deletions cut 8 bases from V and 5 bases from J, with 16 bases between. Per germline, CDR1 MNHEY and CDR2 SVGAGI. Method: immunoSEQ multiplex PCR; TCRdb's copy keeps in-frame clones and lacks some. The sample carries about 89,000 clones, 86% recorded once. V is TRBV6-5 and J is TRBJ1-5, with D unclear. This TCR derives from a man younger than 45 in good health. Sequenced sample: blood. In DNA, the CDR3 is TGTGCCAGCTCCTTTTCCGGGAGGGATCAGCCCCAGCATTTT. It codes for CASSFSGRDQPQHF.